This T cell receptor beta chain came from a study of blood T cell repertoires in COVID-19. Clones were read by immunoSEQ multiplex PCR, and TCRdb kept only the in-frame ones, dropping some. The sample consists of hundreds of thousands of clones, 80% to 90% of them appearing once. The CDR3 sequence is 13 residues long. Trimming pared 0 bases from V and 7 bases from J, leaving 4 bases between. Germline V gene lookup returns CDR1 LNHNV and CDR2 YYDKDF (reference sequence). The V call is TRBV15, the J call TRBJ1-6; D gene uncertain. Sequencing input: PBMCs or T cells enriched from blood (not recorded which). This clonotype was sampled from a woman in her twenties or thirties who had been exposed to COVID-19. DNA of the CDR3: TGTGCCACCAGCAGAGATGTAAATTCACCCCTCCACTTT. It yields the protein CATSRDVNSPLHF.